These 15 T cell receptor delta chains originate from one sample sequenced in a study of gamma-delta T cells after stem cell transplantation. TCRdb reanalyzed the RT-PCR reads using CATT. The sample lists about 1,600 delta-chain clones, 45% to 50% occurring once. The sample consisted of gamma-delta T cells. The receptors originated from a human donor. It is not recorded whose cells these are; they may come from a transplant donor.

The chain uses TRDV2 and TRDJ3, with TRDD3 identical over 13 bases. Trimming removed 0 bases from V and 5 bases from J; junction bases left unmatched: 9. Germline V gene sequence: CDR1 GEAIGNYY, CDR2 EKD. CDR3 length equals 20 residues. CDR3 nucleotides: TGTGCCTGTGACACCGTGGGTACTGGGGGATACGCGGGGGACACCCGACAGATGTTTTTC. Residues: CACDTVGTGGYAGDTRQMFF.

The rearrangement joins TRDV2 to TRDJ1; 7 bases are shared with TRDD3. The CDR3 spans 14 residues. J lost 7 bases, V lost 4 bases, and 11 bases had no gene match. Germline V gene data show CDR1 as GEAIGNYY and CDR2 as EKD. The CDR3 protein is CACDPLGIGIKLIF. The CDR3 DNA reads TGTGCCTGTGATCCACTGGGGATAGGAATTAAACTCATCTTT.

The chain couples TRDV2 to TRDJ1; 8 nucleotides line up with TRDD3. V trimming: 3 bases; J trimming: 7 bases; junction bases outside the gene matches: 27. The CDR3 has 20 residues. From germline, CDR1 is GEAIGNYY and CDR2 EKD. In nucleotides, the CDR3 is TGTGCCTGTGACTCAATTGAGGGAAGTACTGGGGGTAGCCGACGGGGTAAACTCATCTTT. Its protein is CACDSIEGSTGGSRRGKLIF.

This clone was detected only once. This may come from a read error, since a much larger clone is one base off. This sample also contains other DNA sequences that code for the same CDR3. The chain combines TRDV2 with TRDJ3, with D possibly matching TRDD3 (5 bases). V gave up 0 bases and J gave up 0 bases, with 20 bases separating them. Germline CDR1 GEAIGNYY, CDR2 EKD. This CDR3 is 21 amino acids long. The CDR3 nucleotides read TGTGCCTGTGACACCGCGGCAGGGGGGCCCCCTAGCTCCTGGGACACCCGACAGATGTTTTTC. Residues: CACDTAAGGPPSSWDTRQMFF.

Regarding this clone: This may be a read error: a much more frequent sequence differs by one nucleotide. This chain uses TRDV2 with TRDJ1; 9 bases agree with TRDD3. CDR1 is GEAIGNYY and CDR2 is EKD in the germline V gene. The length of the CDR3 is 18 residues. CDR3 loop: CARDTLVLGDQYTDKLIF. The CDR3 nucleotides read TGTGCCCGTGACACTTTGGTACTGGGGGACCAGTACACCGATAAACTCATCTTT.

In this sample, this clone turned up once. CDR3 nucleotide sequence: TGTGCCTGTGACACACTGGGGGATCAGTACACCGATAAACTCATCTTT. It codes for CACDTLGDQYTDKLIF. The chain is built from TRDV2 and TRDJ1, with 10 bases aligning to TRDD3. CDR1 is GEAIGNYY, CDR2 EKD, per germline. The CDR3 is made up of 16 amino acids. V lost 1 base to trimming and J lost 0 bases; unmatched junction nucleotides: 4.

Comments on this clone: A read error may be the cause here, since a much bigger clone is one base away. The sample carries other DNA sequences with the same CDR3. This chain uses TRDV2 with TRDJ1, with 8 bases matching TRDD3. This CDR3 is 17 amino acids long. Germline CDR1 reads GEAIGNYY; CDR2 reads EKD. The CDR3, as DNA: TGTGCCTGCGACACCCTGGCTGGGGGACCCGACTCCGATAAACTCATCTTT. Its protein is CACDTLAGGPDSDKLIF.

On this clone itself: This sequence may be a read error, since a much larger clone differs from it by one base. The chain is built from TRDV2 and TRDJ1, with D possibly being TRDD3 (6 bases). The CDR3 loop spans 18 amino acids. Germline V gene sequence: CDR1 GEAIGNYY, CDR2 EKD. V dropped 5 bases and J dropped 1 base, with 25 bases sitting between them. CDR3 amino acids: CACGTLGGPQTATDKLIF. The CDR3 DNA sequence: TGTGCCTGTGGTACGCTTGGGGGGCCTCAAACAGCCACCGATAAACTCATCTTT.

V usage is TRDV2 and J usage is TRDJ1, with TRDD3 matching over 7 bases. This CDR3 comprises 22 residues. CDR1 GEAIGNYY and CDR2 EKD come from the germline V gene. Trimming removed 0 bases from V and 0 bases from J; junction bases left unmatched: 24. The CDR3 DNA follows: TGTGCCTGTGACACCGTCTCAGGCCCTACGGTGGGGGACCTAGAGTACACCGATAAACTCATCTTT. Translation: CACDTVSGPTVGDLEYTDKLIF.

The sample holds a few counts of this clone. This chain connects TRDV2 to TRDJ1; 8 bases map to TRDD3. There are 16 residues in the CDR3. CDR1 and CDR2 (germline): GEAIGNYY, EKD. Losses at the gene ends were 3 bases for V and 0 bases for J; bases not matched to a gene: 8. DNA for the CDR3: TGTGCCTGTGACTCCTTACTGGGGGTCAACACCGATAAACTCATCTTT. It codes for CACDSLLGVNTDKLIF.

This clone has a handful of counts. This chain uses TRDV2 with TRDJ1, with 8 positions matching TRDD3. Trimming took 1 base from V and 2 from J; bases not matched to a gene: 14. This CDR3 is 18 amino acids long. CDR1 GEAIGNYY and CDR2 EKD come from the germline V gene. This CDR3 is CACDTVGGGLGSTDKLIF. The CDR3 bases are TGTGCCTGTGACACGGTGGGTGGGGGATTGGGTTCAACCGATAAACTCATCTTT.

As to this clone: A read error may produce the germline difference seen at one junction end. Other DNA sequences in the sample encode the same CDR3. V gene TRDV2 combines with J gene TRDJ1, with D possibly being TRDD2 (5 bases). Germline V gene lookup returns CDR1 GEAIGNYY and CDR2 EKD. The CDR3 sequence is 14 residues long. The CDR3 nucleotides are TGTGCCTGCGACAGCCTTCGCGATACCGATAAACTCATCTTT. This translates into CACDSLRDTDKLIF.

Comments on this clone: A junction end diverges from the germline sequence, so it may reflect a read error. Other DNA sequences in the same sample also yield this CDR3. The chain uses TRDV2 and TRDJ1; D not certain. The length of the CDR3 is 15 residues. Germline V gives CDR1 GEAIGNYY, CDR2 EKD. CDR3 sequence reads: CACDTLHERNDKLIF. The CDR3 bases are TGTGCCTGTGACACCCTTCACGAAAGAAACGATAAGCTCATCTTT.

The V gene is TRDV2, the J gene TRDJ1; D is ambiguous. This CDR3 region has 15 residues. CDR1 is GEAIGNYY, CDR2 EKD, per germline. The V and J ends lost 0 bases and 1 base respectively, with 11 bases between them. The CDR3, as DNA: TGTGCCTGTGACACCGTCGGAGGGAGCACCGATAAACTCATCTTT. It is translated as CACDTVGGSTDKLIF.

This clone has a single count. The J gene is TRDJ1, the V gene TRDV1, with D perhaps assigned TRDD2 or TRDD3 (5 bases each). V shed 1 base and J shed 4 bases, with 25 bases lying between them. The germline CDR1 and CDR2 sequences are TSWWSYY and QGS. CDR3 length equals 19 residues. CDR3 amino acids: CALGEPFFTTPYGVDKLIF. Written as DNA, the CDR3 is TGTGCTCTTGGGGAACCCTTCTTTACTACCCCTTATGGGGTCGATAAACTCATCTTT.